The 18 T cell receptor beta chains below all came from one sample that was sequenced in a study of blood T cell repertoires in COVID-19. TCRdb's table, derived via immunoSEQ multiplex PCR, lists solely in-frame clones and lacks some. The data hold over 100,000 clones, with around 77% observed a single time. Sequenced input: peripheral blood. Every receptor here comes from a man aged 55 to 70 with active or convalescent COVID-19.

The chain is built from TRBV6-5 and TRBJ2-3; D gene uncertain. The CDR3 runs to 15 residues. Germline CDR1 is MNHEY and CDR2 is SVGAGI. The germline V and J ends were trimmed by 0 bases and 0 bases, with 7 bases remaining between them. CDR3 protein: CASSYSVRSTDTQYF. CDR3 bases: TGTGCCAGCAGTTACTCTGTGCGGAGCACAGATACGCAGTATTTT.

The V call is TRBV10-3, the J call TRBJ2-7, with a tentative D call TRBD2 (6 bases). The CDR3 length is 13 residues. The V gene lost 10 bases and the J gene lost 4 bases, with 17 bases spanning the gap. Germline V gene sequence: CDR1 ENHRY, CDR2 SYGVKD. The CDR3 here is CATRTGVGYEQYF. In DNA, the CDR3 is TGTGCCACCAGGACGGGAGTCGGGTACGAGCAGTACTTC.

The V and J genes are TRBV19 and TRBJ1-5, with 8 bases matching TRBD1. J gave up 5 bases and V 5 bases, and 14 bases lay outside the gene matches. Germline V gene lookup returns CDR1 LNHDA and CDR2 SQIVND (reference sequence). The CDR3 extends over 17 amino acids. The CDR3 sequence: CASSPQTGALVYQPQHF. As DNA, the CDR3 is TGTGCCAGTAGTCCACAGACAGGGGCACTGGTTTATCAGCCCCAGCATTTT.

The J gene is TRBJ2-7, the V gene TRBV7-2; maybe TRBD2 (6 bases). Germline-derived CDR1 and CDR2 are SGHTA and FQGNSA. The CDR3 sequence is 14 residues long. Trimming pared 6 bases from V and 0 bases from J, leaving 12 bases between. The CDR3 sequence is CASSSSGFSYEQYF. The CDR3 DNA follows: TGTGCCAGCAGTAGTAGCGGATTCTCCTACGAGCAGTACTTC. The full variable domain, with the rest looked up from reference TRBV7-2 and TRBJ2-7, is GAGVSQSPSNKVTEKGKDVELRCDPISGHTALYWYRQSLGQGLEFLIYFQGNSAPDKSGLPSDRFSAERTGGSVSTLTIQRTQQEDSAVYLCASSSSGFSYEQYFGPGTRLTVT.

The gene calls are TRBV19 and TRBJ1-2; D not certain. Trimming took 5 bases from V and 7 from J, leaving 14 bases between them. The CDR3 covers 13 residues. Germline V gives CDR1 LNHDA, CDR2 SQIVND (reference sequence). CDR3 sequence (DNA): TGTGCCAGTAGTGAGTTTCCGGGGTCTGGCTACACCTTC. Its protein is CASSEFPGSGYTF.

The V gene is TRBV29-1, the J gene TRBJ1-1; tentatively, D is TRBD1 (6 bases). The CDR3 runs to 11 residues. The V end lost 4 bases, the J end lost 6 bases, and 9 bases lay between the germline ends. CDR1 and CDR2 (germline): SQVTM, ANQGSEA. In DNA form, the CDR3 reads TGCAGCGTTGCGGGGGGCCCTGAAGCTTTCTTT. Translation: CSVAGGPEAFF.

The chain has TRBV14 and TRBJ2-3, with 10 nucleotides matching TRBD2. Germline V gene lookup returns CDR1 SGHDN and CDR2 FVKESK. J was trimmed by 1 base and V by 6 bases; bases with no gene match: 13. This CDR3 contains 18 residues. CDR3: CASSLLAGVTLGTDTQYF. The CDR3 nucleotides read TGTGCCAGCAGTTTGCTAGCGGGAGTGACCCTCGGCACAGATACGCAGTATTTT.

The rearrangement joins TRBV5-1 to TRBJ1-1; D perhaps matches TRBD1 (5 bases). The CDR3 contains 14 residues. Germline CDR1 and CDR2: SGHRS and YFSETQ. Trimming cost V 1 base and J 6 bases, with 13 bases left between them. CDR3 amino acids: CASSLRRAGAEAFF. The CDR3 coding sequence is TGCGCCAGCAGCTTGCGCCGGGCGGGGGCTGAAGCTTTCTTT.

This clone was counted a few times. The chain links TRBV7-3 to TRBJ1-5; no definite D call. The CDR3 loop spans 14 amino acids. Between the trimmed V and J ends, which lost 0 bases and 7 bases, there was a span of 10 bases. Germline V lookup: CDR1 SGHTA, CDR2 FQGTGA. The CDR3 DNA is TGTGCCAGCAGCTTAACCGGGGAGGGCCAGCCCCAGCATTTT. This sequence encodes CASSLTGEGQPQHF.

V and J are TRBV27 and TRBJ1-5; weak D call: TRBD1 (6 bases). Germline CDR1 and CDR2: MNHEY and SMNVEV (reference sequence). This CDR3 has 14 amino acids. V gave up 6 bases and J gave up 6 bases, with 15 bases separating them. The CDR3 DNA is TGTGCCAGCAGCCACAGGGTTAAGAGTCAGCCCCAGCATTTT. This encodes CASSHRVKSQPQHF.

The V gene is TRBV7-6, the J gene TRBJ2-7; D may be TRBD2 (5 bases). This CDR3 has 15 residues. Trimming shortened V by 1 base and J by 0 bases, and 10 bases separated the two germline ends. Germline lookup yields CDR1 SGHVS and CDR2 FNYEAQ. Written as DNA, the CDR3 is TGTGCCAGCAGCTTAGGGGGAGTTCACTCCTACGAGCAGTACTTC. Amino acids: CASSLGGVHSYEQYF. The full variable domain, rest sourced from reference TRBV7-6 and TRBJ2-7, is GAGVSQSPRYKVTKRGQDVALRCDPISGHVSLYWYRQALGQGPEFLTYFNYEAQQDKSGLPNDRFSAERPEGSISTLTIQRTEQRDSAMYRCASSLGGVHSYEQYFGPGTRLTVT.

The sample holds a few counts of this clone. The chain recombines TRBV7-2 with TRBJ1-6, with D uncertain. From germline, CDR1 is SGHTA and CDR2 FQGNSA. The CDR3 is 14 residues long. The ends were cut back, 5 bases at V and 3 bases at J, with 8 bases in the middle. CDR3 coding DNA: TGTGCCAGCAGCACTACGTACTATAATTCACCCCTCCACTTT. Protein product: CASSTTYYNSPLHF.

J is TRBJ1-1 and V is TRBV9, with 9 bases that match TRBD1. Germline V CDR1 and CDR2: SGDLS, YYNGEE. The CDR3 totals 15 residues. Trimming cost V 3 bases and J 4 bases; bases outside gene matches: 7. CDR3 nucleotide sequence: TGTGCCAGCAGCGATTCCGGGACAGGGACCACTGAAGCTTTCTTT. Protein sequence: CASSDSGTGTTEAFF.

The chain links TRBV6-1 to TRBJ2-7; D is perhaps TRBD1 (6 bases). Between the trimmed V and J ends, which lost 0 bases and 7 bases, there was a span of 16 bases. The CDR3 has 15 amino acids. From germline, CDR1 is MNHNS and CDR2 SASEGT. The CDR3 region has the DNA TGTGCCAGCAGTGAAGCGATAAGGGGGATCCTAGAGCAGTACTTC. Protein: CASSEAIRGILEQYF.

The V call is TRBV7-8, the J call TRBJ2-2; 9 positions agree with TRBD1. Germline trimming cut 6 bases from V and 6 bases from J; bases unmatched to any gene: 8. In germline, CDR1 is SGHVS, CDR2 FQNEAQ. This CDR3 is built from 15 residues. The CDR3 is CASRAGTGSAGELFF. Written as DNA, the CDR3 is TGTGCCAGCAGGGCCGGGACAGGGTCCGCCGGGGAGCTGTTTTTT.

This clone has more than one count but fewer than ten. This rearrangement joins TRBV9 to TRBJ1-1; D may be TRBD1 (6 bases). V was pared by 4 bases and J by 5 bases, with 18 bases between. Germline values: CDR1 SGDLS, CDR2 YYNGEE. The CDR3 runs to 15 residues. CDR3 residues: CASSTPGQIGTEAFF. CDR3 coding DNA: TGTGCCAGCAGCACACCTGGACAGATAGGGACTGAAGCTTTCTTT.

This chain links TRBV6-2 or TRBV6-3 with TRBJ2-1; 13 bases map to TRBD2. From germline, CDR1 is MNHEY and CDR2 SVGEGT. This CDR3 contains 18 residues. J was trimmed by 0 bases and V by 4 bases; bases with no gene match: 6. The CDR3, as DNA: TGTGCCAGCAGTTCCTCAACTAGCGGGGGGGCCTCCTACAATGAGCAGTTCTTC. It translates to CASSSSTSGGASYNEQFF.

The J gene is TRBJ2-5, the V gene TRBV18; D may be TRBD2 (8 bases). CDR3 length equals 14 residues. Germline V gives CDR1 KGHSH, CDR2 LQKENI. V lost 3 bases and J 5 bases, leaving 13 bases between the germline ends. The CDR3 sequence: CASSPGQRGETQYF. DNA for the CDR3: TGTGCCAGCTCACCGGGACAGCGGGGGGAGACCCAGTACTTC.